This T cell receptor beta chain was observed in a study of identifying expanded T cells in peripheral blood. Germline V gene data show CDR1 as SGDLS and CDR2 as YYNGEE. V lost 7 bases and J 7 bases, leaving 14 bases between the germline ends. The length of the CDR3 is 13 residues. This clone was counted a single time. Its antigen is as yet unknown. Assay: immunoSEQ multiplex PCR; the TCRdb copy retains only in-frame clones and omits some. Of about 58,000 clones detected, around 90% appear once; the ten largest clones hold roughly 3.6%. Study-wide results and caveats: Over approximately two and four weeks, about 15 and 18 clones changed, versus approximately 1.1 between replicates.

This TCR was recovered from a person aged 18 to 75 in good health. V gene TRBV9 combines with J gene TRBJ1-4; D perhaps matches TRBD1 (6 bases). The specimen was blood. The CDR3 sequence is CASAAGAGEKLFF. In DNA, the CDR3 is TGTGCCAGCGCCGCGGGGGCAGGTGAAAAACTGTTTTTT.